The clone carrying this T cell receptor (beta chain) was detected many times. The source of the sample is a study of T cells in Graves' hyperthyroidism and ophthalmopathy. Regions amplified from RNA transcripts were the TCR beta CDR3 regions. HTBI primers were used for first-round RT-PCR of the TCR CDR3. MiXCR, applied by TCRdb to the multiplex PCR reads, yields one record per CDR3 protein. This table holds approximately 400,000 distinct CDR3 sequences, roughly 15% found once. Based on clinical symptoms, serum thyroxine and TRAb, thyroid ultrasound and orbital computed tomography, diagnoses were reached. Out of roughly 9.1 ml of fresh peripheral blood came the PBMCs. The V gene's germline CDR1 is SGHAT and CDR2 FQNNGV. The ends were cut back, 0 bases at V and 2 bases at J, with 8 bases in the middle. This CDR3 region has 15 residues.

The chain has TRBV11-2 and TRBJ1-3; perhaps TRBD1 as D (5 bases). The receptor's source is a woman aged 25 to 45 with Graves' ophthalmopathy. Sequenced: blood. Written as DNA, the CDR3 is TGTGCCAGCAGCTTAGAGGGGCCGCCTGGAAACACCATATATTTT. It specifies CASSLEGPPGNTIYF.